This record covers a single T cell receptor (beta chain). Antigen: not known. The sample belongs to a study of T cells expressing NK-cell markers. Across the whole study: Within the sequenced cohort of eight donors, seven exhibited HCMV seropositivity and one was seronegative.

5'RACE template switching with UMIs generated TCR beta cDNA. TCRdb processed the 5' RACE reads again and assigns one entry to each CDR3 protein, with no DNA. This repertoire includes 500,000 or so distinct CDR3 sequences. Overall study results and limits: Roughly 1.0-8% of CD8+ T cells in several donors belonged to dominant NKG2C+ clonotypes. In a handful of donors, these clonotypes also led the CD3+CD56-NKG2C+ fraction.

The sequence derives from a man in his late teens or twenties in good health. Sequencing was performed on blood T cells: a sorted CD56 or NKG2C T cell subset, CD4+ or CD8+ T cells, or bulk PBMC T cells (not recorded which).

The CDR3 spells CASSQGLAERQYF. The chain combines TRBV4-3 with TRBJ2-7; TCRdb proposes TRBD2, but this gene call is untestable without DNA. Germline V gene lookup returns CDR1 LGHNA and CDR2 YSLEER. This CDR3 is built from 13 residues.